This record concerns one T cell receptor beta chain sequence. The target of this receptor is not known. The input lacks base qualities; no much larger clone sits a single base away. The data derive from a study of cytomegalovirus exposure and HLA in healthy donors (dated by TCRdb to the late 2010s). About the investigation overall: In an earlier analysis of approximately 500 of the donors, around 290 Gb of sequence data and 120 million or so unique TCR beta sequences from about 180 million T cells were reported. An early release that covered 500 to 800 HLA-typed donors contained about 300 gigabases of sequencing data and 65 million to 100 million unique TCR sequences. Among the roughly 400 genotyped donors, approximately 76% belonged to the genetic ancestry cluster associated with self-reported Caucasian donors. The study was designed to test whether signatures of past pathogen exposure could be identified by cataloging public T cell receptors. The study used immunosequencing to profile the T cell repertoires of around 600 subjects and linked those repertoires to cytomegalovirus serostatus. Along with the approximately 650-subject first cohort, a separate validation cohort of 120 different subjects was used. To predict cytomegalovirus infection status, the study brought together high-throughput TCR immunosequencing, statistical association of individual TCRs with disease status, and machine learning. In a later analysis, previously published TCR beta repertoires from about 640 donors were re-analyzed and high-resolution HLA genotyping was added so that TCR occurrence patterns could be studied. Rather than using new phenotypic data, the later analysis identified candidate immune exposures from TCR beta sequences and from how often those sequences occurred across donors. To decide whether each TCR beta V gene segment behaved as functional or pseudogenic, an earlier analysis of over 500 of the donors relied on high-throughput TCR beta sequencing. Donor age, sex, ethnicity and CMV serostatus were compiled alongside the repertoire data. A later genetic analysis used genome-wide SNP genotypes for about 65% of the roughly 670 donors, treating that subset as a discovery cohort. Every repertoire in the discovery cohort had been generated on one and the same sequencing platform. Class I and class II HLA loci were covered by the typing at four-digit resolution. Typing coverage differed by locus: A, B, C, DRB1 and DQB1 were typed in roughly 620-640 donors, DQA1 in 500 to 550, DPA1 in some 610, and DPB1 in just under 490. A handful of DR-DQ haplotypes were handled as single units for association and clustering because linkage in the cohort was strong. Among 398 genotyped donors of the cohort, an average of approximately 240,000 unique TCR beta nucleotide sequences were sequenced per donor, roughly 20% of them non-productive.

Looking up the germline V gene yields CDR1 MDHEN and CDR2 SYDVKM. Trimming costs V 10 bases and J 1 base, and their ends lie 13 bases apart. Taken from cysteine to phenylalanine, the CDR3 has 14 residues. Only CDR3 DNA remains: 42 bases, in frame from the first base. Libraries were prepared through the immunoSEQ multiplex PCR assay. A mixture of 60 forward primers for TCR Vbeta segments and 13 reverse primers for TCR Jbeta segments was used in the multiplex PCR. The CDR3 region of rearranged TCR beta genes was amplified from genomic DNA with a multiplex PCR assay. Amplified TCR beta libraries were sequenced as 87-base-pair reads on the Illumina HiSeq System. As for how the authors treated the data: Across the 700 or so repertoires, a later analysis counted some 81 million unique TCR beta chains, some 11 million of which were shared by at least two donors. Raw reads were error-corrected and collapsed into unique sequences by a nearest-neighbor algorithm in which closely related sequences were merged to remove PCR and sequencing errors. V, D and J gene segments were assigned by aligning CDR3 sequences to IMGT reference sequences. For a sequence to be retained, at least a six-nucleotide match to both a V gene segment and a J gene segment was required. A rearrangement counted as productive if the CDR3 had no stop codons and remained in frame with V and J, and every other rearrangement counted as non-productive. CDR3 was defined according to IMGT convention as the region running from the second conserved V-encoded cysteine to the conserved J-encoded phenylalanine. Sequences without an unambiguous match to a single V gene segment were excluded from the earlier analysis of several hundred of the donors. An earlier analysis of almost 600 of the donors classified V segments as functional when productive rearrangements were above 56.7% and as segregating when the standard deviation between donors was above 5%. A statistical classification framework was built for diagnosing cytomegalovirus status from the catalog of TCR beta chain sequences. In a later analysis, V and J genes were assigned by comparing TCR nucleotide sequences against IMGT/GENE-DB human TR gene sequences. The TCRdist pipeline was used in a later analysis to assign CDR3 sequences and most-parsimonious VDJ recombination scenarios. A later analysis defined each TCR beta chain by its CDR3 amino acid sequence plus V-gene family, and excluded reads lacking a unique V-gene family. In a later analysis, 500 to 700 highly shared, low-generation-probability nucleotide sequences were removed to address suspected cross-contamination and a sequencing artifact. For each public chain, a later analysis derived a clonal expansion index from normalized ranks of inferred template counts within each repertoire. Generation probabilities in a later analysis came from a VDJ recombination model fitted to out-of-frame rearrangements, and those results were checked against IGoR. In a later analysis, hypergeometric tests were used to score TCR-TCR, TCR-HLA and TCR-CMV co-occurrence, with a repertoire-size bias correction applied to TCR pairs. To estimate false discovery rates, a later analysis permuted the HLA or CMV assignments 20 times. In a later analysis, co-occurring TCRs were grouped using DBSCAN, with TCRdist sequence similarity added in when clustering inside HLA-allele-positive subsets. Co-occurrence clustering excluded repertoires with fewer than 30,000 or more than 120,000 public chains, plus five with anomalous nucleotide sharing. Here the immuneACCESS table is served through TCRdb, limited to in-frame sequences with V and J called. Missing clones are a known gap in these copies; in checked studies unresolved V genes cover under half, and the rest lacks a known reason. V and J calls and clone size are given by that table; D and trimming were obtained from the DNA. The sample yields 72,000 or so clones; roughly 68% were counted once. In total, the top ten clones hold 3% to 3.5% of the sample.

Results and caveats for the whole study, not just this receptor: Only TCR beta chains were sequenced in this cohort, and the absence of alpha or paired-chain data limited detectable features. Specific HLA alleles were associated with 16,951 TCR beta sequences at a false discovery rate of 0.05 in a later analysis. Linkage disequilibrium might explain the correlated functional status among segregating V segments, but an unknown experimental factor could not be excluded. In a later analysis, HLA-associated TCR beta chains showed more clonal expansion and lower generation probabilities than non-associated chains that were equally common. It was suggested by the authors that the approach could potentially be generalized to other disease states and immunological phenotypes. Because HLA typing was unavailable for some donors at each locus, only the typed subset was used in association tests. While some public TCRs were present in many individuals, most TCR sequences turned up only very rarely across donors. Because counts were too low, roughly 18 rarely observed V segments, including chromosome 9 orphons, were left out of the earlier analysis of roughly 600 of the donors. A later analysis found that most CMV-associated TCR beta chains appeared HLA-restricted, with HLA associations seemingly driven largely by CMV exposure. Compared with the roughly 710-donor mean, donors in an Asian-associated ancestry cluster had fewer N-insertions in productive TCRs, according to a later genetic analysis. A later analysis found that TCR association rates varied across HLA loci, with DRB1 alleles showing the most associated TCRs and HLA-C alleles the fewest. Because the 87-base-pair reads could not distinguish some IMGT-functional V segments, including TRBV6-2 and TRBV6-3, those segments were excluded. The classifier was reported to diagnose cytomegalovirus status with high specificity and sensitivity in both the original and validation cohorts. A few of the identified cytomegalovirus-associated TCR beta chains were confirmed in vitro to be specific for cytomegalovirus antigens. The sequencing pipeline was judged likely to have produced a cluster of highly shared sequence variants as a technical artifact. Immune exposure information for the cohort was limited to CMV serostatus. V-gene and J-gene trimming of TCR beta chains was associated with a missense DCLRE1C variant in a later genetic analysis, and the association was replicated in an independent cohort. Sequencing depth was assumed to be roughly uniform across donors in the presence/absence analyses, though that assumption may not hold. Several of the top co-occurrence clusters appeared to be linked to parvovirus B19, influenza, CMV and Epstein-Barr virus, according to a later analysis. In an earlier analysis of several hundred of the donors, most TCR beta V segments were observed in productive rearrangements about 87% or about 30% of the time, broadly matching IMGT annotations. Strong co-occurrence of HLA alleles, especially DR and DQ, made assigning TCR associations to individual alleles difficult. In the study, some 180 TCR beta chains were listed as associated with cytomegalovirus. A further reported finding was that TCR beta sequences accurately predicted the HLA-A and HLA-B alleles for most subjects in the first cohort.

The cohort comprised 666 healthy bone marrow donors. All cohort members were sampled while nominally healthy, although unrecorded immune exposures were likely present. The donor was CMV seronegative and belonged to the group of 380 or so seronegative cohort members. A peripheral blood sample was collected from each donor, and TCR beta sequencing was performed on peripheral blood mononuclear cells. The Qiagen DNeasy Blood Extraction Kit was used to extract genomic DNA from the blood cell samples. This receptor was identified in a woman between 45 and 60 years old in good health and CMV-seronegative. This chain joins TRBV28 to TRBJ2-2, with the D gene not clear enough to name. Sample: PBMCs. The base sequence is TGTGCCACCTCTTTAGGCGGGAACACCGGGGAGCTGTTTTTT. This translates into CATSLGGNTGELFF.